This TCR beta chain derives from a study of T cell repertoires in cytomegalovirus infection. Study summary: CMV epitopes in the study were HLA-C-restricted (recently identified) and HLA-B-restricted (well studied). Through public TCR beta signatures, both CMV infection and matching HLA type were indicated.

Each CDR3 protein gets one entry after TCRdb re-called the reads with MiXCR. The profile shows around 800,000 distinct CDR3 sequences, approximately 32% of them singletons. The CDR3 runs 17 residues. V lost 2 bases and J lost 0, with 13 bases in between. Findings of the study overall: The study identified carriers of CMV plus the relevant HLA from cumulative public TCR beta family frequency. HLA-C-restricted CMV clonotypes gave the most frequent clonotype in two of eight donors.

A word on this clonotype: No antigen is known for it.

Sequenced material: cultured CD8+ T cells from PBMCs, taken from culture after CMV antigen stimulation. The source of this sequence is a human donor in good health (CMV status not recorded). Some clones in this sample may be carry-over from other donors' samples. The chain recombines TRBV12-3 or TRBV12-4 with TRBJ2-2; D possibly corresponds to TRBD2 (5 bases). CDR3 coding DNA: TGTGCCAGCAGTTTACGGGGAACGTTCGCGAACACCGGGGAGCTGTTTTTT. It encodes CASSLRGTFANTGELFF.